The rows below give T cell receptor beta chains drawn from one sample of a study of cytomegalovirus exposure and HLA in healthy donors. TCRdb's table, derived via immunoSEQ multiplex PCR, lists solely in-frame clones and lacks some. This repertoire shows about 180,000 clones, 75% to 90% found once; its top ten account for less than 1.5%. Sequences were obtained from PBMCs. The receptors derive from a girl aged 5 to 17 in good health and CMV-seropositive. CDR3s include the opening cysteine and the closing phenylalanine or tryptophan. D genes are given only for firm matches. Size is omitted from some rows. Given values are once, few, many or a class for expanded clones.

CDR3 protein: CASSFSAGQPQHF
CDR3 DNA: TGTGCCAGCAGCTTCAGTGCAGGTCAGCCCCAGCATTTT
D gene: -
J gene: TRBJ1-5
V gene: TRBV7-8
clone size: once

CDR3 protein: CAITRTVAEGYGYTF
CDR3 DNA: TGTGCCATCACCCGGACAGTGGCGGAAGGTTATGGCTACACCTTC
D gene: -
J gene: TRBJ1-2
V gene: TRBV10-3
clone size: -

CDR3 protein: CASSWGRRPNTEAFF
CDR3 DNA: TGTGCCAGCAGTTGGGGCAGACGGCCGAACACTGAAGCTTTCTTT
D gene: -
J gene: TRBJ1-1
V gene: TRBV6-6
clone size: -

CDR3 protein: CASSVGGLLNTGELFF
CDR3 DNA: TGTGCCAGCAGCGTAGGAGGACTCTTGAACACCGGGGAGCTGTTTTTT
D gene: -
J gene: TRBJ2-2
V gene: TRBV9
clone size: -

CDR3 protein: CASSLGQGVHTEAFF
CDR3 DNA: TGTGCCAGCAGCTTAGGACAGGGTGTCCACACTGAAGCTTTCTTT
D gene: TRBD1
J gene: TRBJ1-1
V gene: TRBV7-9
clone size: -

CDR3 protein: CAWSASFYEQYF
CDR3 DNA: TGTGCCTGGAGTGCCTCCTTCTACGAGCAGTACTTC
D gene: -
J gene: TRBJ2-7
V gene: TRBV30
clone size: -

CDR3 protein: CSVEDDTGGLYGYTF
CDR3 DNA: TGCAGCGTTGAAGATGATACAGGGGGTCTCTATGGCTACACCTTC
D gene: TRBD1
J gene: TRBJ1-2
V gene: TRBV29-1
clone size: -

CDR3 protein: CASSLVGRVGYTF
CDR3 DNA: TGTGCCAGCAGCTTAGTAGGCAGGGTGGGCTACACCTTC
D gene: -
J gene: TRBJ1-2
V gene: TRBV7-9
clone size: few

CDR3 protein: CASGRYEQYF
CDR3 DNA: TGTGCCAGCGGGCGCTACGAGCAGTACTTC
D gene: -
J gene: TRBJ2-7
V gene: TRBV6-5
clone size: few

CDR3 protein: CASSPRDRLGGYTF
CDR3 DNA: TGTGCCAGCTCACCAAGGGACAGACTCGGTGGCTACACCTTC
D gene: TRBD1
J gene: TRBJ1-2
V gene: TRBV18
clone size: -

CDR3 protein: CASSLQENTEAFF
CDR3 DNA: TGTGCCAGCAGCTTACAGGAGAACACTGAAGCTTTCTTT
D gene: -
J gene: TRBJ1-1
V gene: TRBV7-8
clone size: -

CDR3 protein: CAWSAGTSGNLSYNEQFF
CDR3 DNA: TGTGCCTGGAGTGCCGGGACTAGCGGGAACCTCTCCTACAATGAGCAGTTCTTC
D gene: TRBD2
J gene: TRBJ2-1
V gene: TRBV30
clone size: -

CDR3 protein: CASSLDPTGGGYTF
CDR3 DNA: TGCGCCAGCAGCTTGGACCCAACAGGTGGAGGCTACACCTTC
D gene: -
J gene: TRBJ1-2
V gene: TRBV5-1
clone size: -

CDR3 protein: CASSFGGYTF
CDR3 DNA: TGTGCCAGTAGTTTTGGCGGCTACACCTTC
D gene: -
J gene: TRBJ1-2
V gene: TRBV19
clone size: -

CDR3 protein: CASSPNLRTSALSYEQYF
CDR3 DNA: TGCGCCAGCAGCCCCAACCTCCGTACTAGCGCTTTATCCTACGAGCAGTACTTC
D gene: TRBD2
J gene: TRBJ2-7
V gene: TRBV4-1
clone size: -

CDR3 protein: CASSWETQETQYF
CDR3 DNA: TGTGCCAGCAGTTGGGAGACCCAAGAGACCCAGTACTTC
D gene: -
J gene: TRBJ2-5
V gene: TRBV6-1
clone size: -

CDR3 protein: CASSQDPSADEQFF
CDR3 DNA: TGCGCCAGCAGCCAAGATCCGAGTGCCGATGAGCAGTTCTTC
D gene: -
J gene: TRBJ2-1
V gene: TRBV4-3
clone size: -

CDR3 protein: CASSSGLRGTDTQYF
CDR3 DNA: TGTGCCAGCAGCTCGGGACTAAGAGGCACAGATACGCAGTATTTT
D gene: TRBD2
J gene: TRBJ2-3
V gene: TRBV11-3
clone size: -

CDR3 protein: CASSEPVTSGRTMEQFF
CDR3 DNA: TGTGCCAGCAGTGAACCGGTGACTAGCGGGAGGACCATGGAGCAGTTCTTC
D gene: TRBD2
J gene: TRBJ2-1
V gene: TRBV25-1
clone size: few

CDR3 protein: CASSQDLFYETQYF
CDR3 DNA: TGCGCCAGCAGCCAAGATCTATTCTATGAGACCCAGTACTTC
D gene: -
J gene: TRBJ2-5
V gene: TRBV4-1
clone size: -

CDR3 protein: CASSRQGDIQYF
CDR3 DNA: TGTGCCAGCAGTCGACAGGGAGACATTCAGTACTTC
D gene: TRBD1
J gene: TRBJ2-4
V gene: TRBV6-6
clone size: few

CDR3 protein: CASRPGQGSHEQYF
CDR3 DNA: TGTGCCAGCAGGCCGGGACAGGGCTCCCACGAGCAGTACTTC
D gene: TRBD1
J gene: TRBJ2-7
V gene: TRBV2
clone size: -

CDR3 protein: CASSRTSGYNEQFF
CDR3 DNA: TGTGCCAGCAGCAGGACTAGCGGCTACAATGAGCAGTTCTTC
D gene: TRBD2
J gene: TRBJ2-1
V gene: TRBV2
clone size: -

CDR3 protein: CASSFVQGAVGGYTF
CDR3 DNA: TGTGCCAGCAGCTTCGTCCAGGGGGCGGTCGGGGGCTACACCTTC
D gene: TRBD1
J gene: TRBJ1-2
V gene: TRBV28
clone size: -

CDR3 protein: CSADVQGTEAFF
CDR3 DNA: TGCAGCGCCGACGTACAGGGCACTGAAGCTTTCTTT
D gene: -
J gene: TRBJ1-1
V gene: TRBV29-1
clone size: -

CDR3 protein: CASSLLGQGGEKLFF
CDR3 DNA: TGTGCCAGCAGTCTCCTCGGACAGGGGGGTGAAAAACTGTTTTTT
D gene: TRBD1
J gene: TRBJ1-4
V gene: TRBV27
clone size: -

CDR3 protein: CASSQAGRGTDTQYF
CDR3 DNA: TGTGCCAGCAGCCAAGCCGGACGGGGGACAGATACGCAGTATTTT
D gene: -
J gene: TRBJ2-3
V gene: TRBV7-2
clone size: -

CDR3 protein: CSVASGFFNYGYTF
CDR3 DNA: TGCAGCGTTGCTTCAGGGTTCTTTAACTATGGCTACACCTTC
D gene: -
J gene: TRBJ1-2
V gene: TRBV29-1
clone size: once

CDR3 protein: CASSLTGQGRMNTEAFF
CDR3 DNA: TGTGCCAGCAGCCTCACGGGACAGGGCCGAATGAACACTGAAGCTTTCTTT
D gene: TRBD1
J gene: TRBJ1-1
V gene: TRBV7-9
clone size: -

CDR3 protein: CASSLAGATYEQYF
CDR3 DNA: TGTGCCAGCAGTTTAGCGGGAGCGACCTACGAGCAGTACTTC
D gene: TRBD2
J gene: TRBJ2-7
V gene: TRBV27
clone size: once

CDR3 protein: CASSFRTGEDTQYF
CDR3 DNA: TGTGCCAGCAGCTTCCGGACAGGGGAGGATACGCAGTATTTT
D gene: TRBD1
J gene: TRBJ2-3
V gene: TRBV5-4
clone size: -

CDR3 protein: CASSPGLAVQETQYF
CDR3 DNA: TGTGCCAGCAGTCCAGGACTAGCGGTTCAGGAGACCCAGTACTTC
D gene: TRBD2
J gene: TRBJ2-5
V gene: TRBV6-1
clone size: -

CDR3 protein: CASIRGSSYEQYF
CDR3 DNA: TGTGCCAGTATAAGGGGGAGTTCCTACGAGCAGTACTTC
D gene: -
J gene: TRBJ2-7
V gene: TRBV2
clone size: -

CDR3 protein: CASSSTKGAWAFF
CDR3 DNA: TGTGCCAGCAGTAGCACAAAGGGGGCGTGGGCTTTCTTT
D gene: TRBD1
J gene: TRBJ1-1
V gene: TRBV28
clone size: -

CDR3 protein: CASSLVIAGEDEQFF
CDR3 DNA: TGTGCCAGCAGCTTAGTGATAGCGGGCGAAGATGAGCAGTTCTTC
D gene: TRBD2
J gene: TRBJ2-1
V gene: TRBV7-9
clone size: -

CDR3 protein: CAWSVDRGRIRTDTQYF
CDR3 DNA: TGTGCCTGGAGTGTGGACAGGGGGCGAATCCGCACAGATACGCAGTATTTT
D gene: TRBD1
J gene: TRBJ2-3
V gene: TRBV30
clone size: -

CDR3 protein: CAISLAGGSRDTQYF
CDR3 DNA: TGTGCCATCAGTTTAGCGGGAGGGAGTAGAGATACGCAGTATTTT
D gene: TRBD2
J gene: TRBJ2-3
V gene: TRBV10-3
clone size: -

CDR3 protein: CASRRGPGEQYF
CDR3 DNA: TGTGCCAGCAGGAGGGGGCCCGGCGAGCAGTACTTC
D gene: TRBD1
J gene: TRBJ2-7
V gene: TRBV6-5
clone size: -

CDR3 protein: CASMSTSGNEQFF
CDR3 DNA: TGTGCCAGCATGTCGACTAGCGGCAATGAGCAGTTCTTC
D gene: TRBD2
J gene: TRBJ2-1
V gene: TRBV6-4
clone size: few

CDR3 protein: CASSLTTDSYEQYF
CDR3 DNA: TGTGCCAGCAGCTTGACAACTGACTCCTACGAGCAGTACTTC
D gene: -
J gene: TRBJ2-7
V gene: TRBV7-2
clone size: once

CDR3 protein: CASSPPLQLAPPSTDTQYF
CDR3 DNA: TGTGCCAGCAGCCCGCCCTTACAACTAGCGCCGCCTAGCACAGATACGCAGTATTTT
D gene: TRBD2
J gene: TRBJ2-3
V gene: TRBV7-8
clone size: -

CDR3 protein: CAISETNRGETYEQYF
CDR3 DNA: TGTGCCATCAGTGAGACGAACAGGGGGGAGACCTACGAGCAGTACTTC
D gene: TRBD1
J gene: TRBJ2-7
V gene: TRBV10-3
clone size: -

CDR3 protein: CASSFVQGRPRWNTGELFF
CDR3 DNA: TGTGCCAGCAGCTTCGTACAGGGCCGCCCAAGATGGAACACCGGGGAGCTGTTTTTT
D gene: -
J gene: TRBJ2-2
V gene: TRBV5-4
clone size: once

CDR3 protein: CASSGRTSASYEQYF
CDR3 DNA: TGTGCCAGCAGCGGACGGACTAGCGCATCCTACGAGCAGTACTTC
D gene: TRBD2
J gene: TRBJ2-7
V gene: TRBV7-9
clone size: -

CDR3 protein: CASSQRHRGYGGNTEAFF
CDR3 DNA: TGTGCCAGCAGCCAAAGGCACAGGGGATATGGGGGGAACACTGAAGCTTTCTTT
D gene: TRBD1
J gene: TRBJ1-1
V gene: TRBV14
clone size: -

CDR3 protein: CAWSGQDFSPLHF
CDR3 DNA: TGTGCCTGGAGTGGACAGGATTTTTCACCCCTCCACTTT
D gene: -
J gene: TRBJ1-6
V gene: TRBV30
clone size: few